The 30 T cell receptor beta chains below come from one sample, sequenced in a study of early stage breast cancer tumors. Some clones are missing from TCRdb's copy, which holds only in-frame ones; the method was immunoSEQ multiplex PCR. Among about 53,000 clones listed, 80% to 95% were seen once. Specimen: blood. The receptors here all came from a person between 65 and 79 years old with breast cancer.

The sample holds one count of this clone. J is TRBJ1-5 and V is TRBV19; TRBD1 is a possible D gene (5 bases). Germline assignment: CDR1 LNHDA and CDR2 SQIVND (reference sequence). V was clipped by 3 bases and J by 3 bases, with 15 bases between them. The CDR3 is 16 amino acids. The CDR3 sequence: CASSIRQGSTNQPQHF. The CDR3 nucleotides are TGTGCCAGTAGTATTAGGCAGGGCTCTACCAATCAGCCCCAGCATTTT.

The chain joins TRBV2 to TRBJ2-5; 8 nucleotides agree with TRBD2. CDR3 length: 14 amino acids. Losses at the gene ends were 3 bases for V and 4 bases for J; bases not matched to a gene: 4. Germline CDR1 and CDR2: SNHLY and FYNNEI. The CDR3 is CASSEVRGGETQYF. The DNA of the CDR3 is TGTGCCAGCAGTGAGGTTCGGGGGGGAGAGACCCAGTACTTC. The complete variable domain, with remaining parts taken from reference TRBV2 and TRBJ2-5, reads EPEVTQTPSHQVTQMGQEVILRCVPISNHLYFYWYRQILGQKVEFLVSFYNNEISEKSEIFDDQFSVERPDGSNFTLKIRSTKLEDSAMYFCASSEVRGGETQYFGPGTRLLVL.

The chain carries TRBV5-6 and TRBJ1-3; D perhaps matches TRBD1 (6 bases). This CDR3 is built from 15 residues. V dropped 4 bases and J dropped 3 bases, with 14 bases sitting between them. In germline, CDR1 is SGHDT, CDR2 YYEEEE. The CDR3 DNA reads TGTGCCAGCAGCCCCACGGGGGGCCGTGGAAACACCATATATTTT. Translating it yields CASSPTGGRGNTIYF.

The chain carries TRBV15 and TRBJ1-2, with 10 bases lining up with TRBD1. The CDR3 contains 17 residues. The germline gives CDR1 LNHNV, CDR2 YYDKDF (reference sequence). J was trimmed by 1 base and V by 2 bases; bases with no gene match: 7. The CDR3 DNA is TGTGCCACCAGCAGAACCTTCAGGGACAGGGGTAACTATGGCTACACCTTC. This codes for CATSRTFRDRGNYGYTF.

The genes are TRBV7-8 and TRBJ1-2; D might be TRBD1 (5 bases). The CDR3 spans 14 residues. CDR1 SGHVS and CDR2 FQNEAQ come from the germline V gene. Trimming stripped 5 bases from V and 4 bases from J, with 14 bases between. This CDR3 is CASSPNTGGYGYTF. In DNA, the CDR3 is TGTGCCAGCAGCCCGAACACGGGGGGCTATGGCTACACCTTC.

This chain joins TRBV4-3 and TRBJ2-5; TRBD1 aligns across 8 bases. Germline-derived CDR1 and CDR2 are LGHNA and YSLEER. This CDR3 is 18 amino acids long. V trimming: 1 base; J trimming: 5 bases; junction bases outside the gene matches: 15. As DNA, the CDR3 is TGCGCCAGCAGCCAAGCCTCAGGGGGCGCGGTGGGTAGGGAGACCCAGTACTTC. Translated, it gives CASSQASGGAVGRETQYF.

The V gene is TRBV28, the J gene TRBJ2-2, with 9 bases identical to TRBD2. CDR3 length: 16 residues. Germline CDR1 reads MDHEN; CDR2 reads SYDVKM. Germline trimming cut 6 bases from V and 1 base from J; bases unmatched to any gene: 6. The CDR3 protein is CASSYHSGRNTGELFF. CDR3 in DNA: TGTGCCAGCAGCTACCATAGCGGGAGGAACACCGGGGAGCTGTTTTTT. The full variable domain, rest sourced from reference TRBV28 and TRBJ2-2, is DVKVTQSSRYLVKRTGEKVFLECVQDMDHENMFWYRQDPGLGLRLIYFSYDVKMKEKGDIPEGYSVSREKKERFSLILESASTNQTSMYLCASSYHSGRNTGELFFGEGSRLTVL.

V gene TRBV5-4 combines with J gene TRBJ2-1, with 11 bases fitting TRBD2. Germline V gene data show CDR1 as SGHNT and CDR2 as YYREEE (reference sequence). CDR3 length: 16 residues. V was pared by 6 bases and J by 11 bases, with 16 bases of the junction left unmatched. The CDR3 region has the DNA TGTGCCAGCACCTATCCCGGACTAGCGGGTACCGGTAAGCAGTTCTTC. Its protein product is CASTYPGLAGTGKQFF.

J is TRBJ2-7 and V is TRBV10-3, with D uncertain. Trimming cost V 8 bases and J 0 bases, with 11 bases left between them. The CDR3 has 13 amino acids. CDR1 and CDR2 from the germline V gene are ENHRY and SYGVKD. CDR3 protein: CAISELISYEQYF. The CDR3 nucleotides are TGTGCCATCTCCGAGCTTATCTCCTACGAGCAGTACTTC.

This chain joins TRBV7-2 and TRBJ1-1, with TRBD1 matching 8 bases. With 7 bases clipped from V and 3 bases from J, the junction kept 7 bases outside the gene matches. Germline assignment: CDR1 SGHTA and CDR2 FQGNSA. This CDR3 has 14 residues. CDR3 DNA sequence: TGTGCCAGCACCCCCGGACAGGGTGACACTGAAGCTTTCTTT. It is translated as CASTPGQGDTEAFF.

Note on this clone: Other DNA sequences in this specimen translate into the identical CDR3. The chain employs TRBV30 and TRBJ1-5, with D possibly being TRBD1 (5 bases). CDR1 and CDR2 (germline): GTSNPN, SVGIG (reference sequence). The length of the CDR3 is 13 residues. The V gene lost 0 bases and the J gene lost 7 bases, with 10 bases spanning the gap. CDR3 coding DNA: TGTGCCTGGAGTGTACGGGGGAGCCAGCCCCAGCATTTT. Amino acids: CAWSVRGSQPQHF.

The rearrangement links TRBV27 to TRBJ2-2; tentative D call: TRBD2 (6 bases). The CDR3 is 14 residues long. Trimming left V 5 bases short and J 6 bases short, with 13 bases between. Germline V gives CDR1 MNHEY, CDR2 SMNVEV (reference sequence). DNA for the CDR3: TGTGCCAGCAGTCGTGGCGGAGGGCCCGGGGAGCTGTTTTTT. As protein: CASSRGGGPGELFF.

The chain couples TRBV7-6 to TRBJ1-6; no definite D call. The V gene lost 0 bases and the J gene lost 10 bases, with 16 bases spanning the gap. The CDR3 runs to 16 residues. CDR1 and CDR2 (germline): SGHVS, FNYEAQ. This CDR3 reads CASSLAEDKRNSPLHF. The CDR3 DNA reads as TGTGCCAGCAGCTTAGCGGAAGACAAAAGAAACTCACCCCTCCACTTT.

CDR3 sequence: CASSSPTGGTEAFF. CDR3 sequence (DNA): TGTGCCAGTAGTTCCCCGACAGGGGGCACTGAAGCTTTCTTT. The V gene is TRBV19, the J gene TRBJ1-1; 9 bases map to TRBD1. This CDR3 region has 14 residues. The J segment lost 4 bases and the V segment lost 5 bases, leaving 5 bases of the junction unmatched. Germline CDR1 and CDR2: LNHDA and SQIVND (reference sequence).

This chain uses TRBV10-3 with TRBJ1-5; 8 bases fit TRBD1. With 6 bases clipped from V and 6 bases from J, the junction kept 7 bases outside the gene matches. Germline V lookup: CDR1 ENHRY, CDR2 SYGVKD. CDR3 size: 14 residues. The CDR3 DNA follows: TGTGCCATCAGAGGAACAGGGGGTCGTCAGCCCCAGCATTTT. The encoded protein is CAIRGTGGRQPQHF.

The CDR3 DNA is TGCGCCAGCAGTGAGATCTTAGGCCCGCTGGAGTCCTACGAGCAGTACTTC. It translates to CASSEILGPLESYEQYF. The chain employs TRBV10-2 and TRBJ2-7; D unresolved. Germline V CDR1 and CDR2: WSHSY, SAAADI. The CDR3 has 17 amino acids. V shed 2 bases and J shed 1 base, with 18 bases lying between them.

This chain joins TRBV18 and TRBJ1-1, with D possibly matching TRBD1 (5 bases). This CDR3 has 13 residues. The V gene's germline CDR1 is KGHSH and CDR2 LQKENI. Trimming cost V 5 bases and J 5 bases, with 12 bases left between them. As DNA, the CDR3 is TGTGCCAGCTCATCGGGGGATGGGACTGAAGCTTTCTTT. Translating gives CASSSGDGTEAFF.

This clone was detected once. V is TRBV19 and J is TRBJ2-3; possible D gene TRBD1, 7 bases. Per the germline V gene, CDR1 is LNHDA and CDR2 is SQIVND (reference sequence). The CDR3 runs 19 residues. Between the trimmed V and J ends, which lost 6 bases and 10 bases, there was a span of 35 bases. The CDR3 region has the DNA TGTGCCAGTAGCGAACAGGGGTTGACGGACTACCCCTTGGGTGGGGCGCAGTATTTT. It codes for CASSEQGLTDYPLGGAQYF. Full variable domain (rest looked up from reference TRBV19 and TRBJ2-3): DGGITQSPKYLFRKEGQNVTLSCEQNLNHDAMYWYRQDPGQGLRLIYYSQIVNDFQKGDIAEGYSVSREKKESFPLTVTSAQKNPTAFYLCASSEQGLTDYPLGGAQYFGPGTRLTVL.

V and J are TRBV28 and TRBJ1-5, with D hard to call. Trimming stripped 5 bases from V and 2 bases from J, with 13 bases between. The CDR3 consists of 15 residues. Germline V lookup: CDR1 MDHEN, CDR2 SYDVKM. As DNA, the CDR3 is TGTGCCAGCAGTCCCACCCCGGGAGGCAATCAGCCCCAGCATTTT. This encodes CASSPTPGGNQPQHF.

The rearrangement joins TRBV5-1 to TRBJ2-7, with TRBD2 matching 7 bases. The V gene's germline CDR1 is SGHRS and CDR2 YFSETQ. This CDR3 is 15 amino acids long. Losses at the gene ends were 0 bases for V and 4 bases for J; bases not matched to a gene: 7. CDR3 region: CASSLATSVSYEQYF. Written as DNA, the CDR3 is TGCGCCAGCAGCTTGGCCACTAGCGTCTCGTACGAGCAGTACTTC. The entire variable domain, with the rest obtained from reference TRBV5-1 and TRBJ2-7, is as follows: KAGVTQTPRYLIKTRGQQVTLSCSPISGHRSVSWYQQTPGQGLQFLFEYFSETQRNKGNFPGRFSGRQFSNSRSEMNVSTLELGDSALYLCASSLATSVSYEQYFGPGTRLTVT.

This clone occurred once. J is TRBJ2-3 and V is TRBV7-9; perhaps TRBD2 as D (5 bases). Trimming left V 5 bases short and J 0 bases short, with 15 bases between. Germline V gives CDR1 SEHNR, CDR2 FQNEAQ (reference sequence). The CDR3 runs 16 residues. CDR3 nucleotide sequence: TGTGCCAGCAGCCCCAGAGGAGGAGCGAGCACAGATACGCAGTATTTT. Encoded protein: CASSPRGGASTDTQYF.

This clone was recorded once. The chain has TRBV6-5 and TRBJ1-2; D is possibly TRBD1 (5 bases). Trimming left V 2 bases short and J 3 bases short, with 13 bases between. Germline CDR1 MNHEY, CDR2 SVGAGI. This CDR3 has 15 residues. CDR3 protein: CASSYTRTRYYGYTF. CDR3 DNA: TGTGCCAGCAGTTACACCCGGACACGGTACTATGGCTACACCTTC.

This rearrangement joins TRBV4-2 to TRBJ2-7; D perhaps matches TRBD1 (6 bases). The CDR3 extends over 16 amino acids. Per germline, CDR1 LGHNA and CDR2 YNFKEQ. V was clipped by 1 base and J by 1 base, with 14 bases between them. The CDR3, as DNA: TGTGCCAGCAGCCAAGGTTACATGGACAGTTCCTACGAGCAGTACTTC. Translated: CASSQGYMDSSYEQYF.

This clone has more than one count but fewer than ten. The chain couples TRBV19 to TRBJ1-5; D is unclear. Germline loops: CDR1 LNHDA, CDR2 SQIVND (reference sequence). The CDR3 length is 15 residues. With 6 bases removed from V and 7 bases from J, the gap between germline ends came to 19 bases. This CDR3 reads CASRLGLGGLQPQHF. Here the CDR3 DNA reads TGTGCCAGTAGACTGGGGTTGGGAGGGTTGCAGCCCCAGCATTTT.

V usage is TRBV7-9 and J usage is TRBJ1-5; D gene unclear. CDR1 is SEHNR and CDR2 is FQNEAQ in the germline V gene (reference sequence). The CDR3 is made up of 13 amino acids. Between the trimmed V and J ends, which lost 5 bases and 3 bases, there was a span of 8 bases. The chain's CDR3 is CASSPQYNQPQHF. CDR3 DNA sequence: TGTGCCAGCAGCCCCCAGTACAATCAGCCCCAGCATTTT.

The rearrangement joins TRBV7-9 to TRBJ2-1; 11 bases agree with TRBD2. V shed 5 bases, J shed 2 bases, and the junction held 5 bases outside the gene matches. The CDR3 runs to 16 residues. The germline CDR1 and CDR2 sequences are SEHNR and FQNEAQ (reference sequence). The CDR3, as DNA: TGTGCCAGCAGCCTCGGGACTAGCGGACCCTACAATGAGCAGTTCTTC. This gives the protein CASSLGTSGPYNEQFF.

Worth noting for this clone: At one of its ends the junction is not consistent with the germline gene, which may arise from a read error. The chain recombines TRBV2 with TRBJ1-5; D call uncertain. Looked up from germline, CDR1 is SNHLY and CDR2 is FYNNEI. This CDR3 has 14 amino acids. The CDR3 DNA is TGTGCCGGCAGTGAAGCCCATAGCAATCAGCCCCAGCATTTT. It encodes CAGSEAHSNQPQHF.

The J gene is TRBJ1-4, the V gene TRBV5-1, with D unresolved. The CDR3 totals 14 residues. V was cut by 6 bases and J by 7 bases, with 16 bases left in between. Germline V gene sequence: CDR1 SGHRS, CDR2 YFSETQ. Here the CDR3 reads CASTQSSRGEKLFF. CDR3 DNA sequence: TGCGCCAGCACCCAGTCGTCCCGGGGTGAAAAACTGTTTTTT.

This chain uses TRBV28 with TRBJ2-5; D is uncertain. Germline loops: CDR1 MDHEN, CDR2 SYDVKM. This CDR3 has 15 residues. Trimming removed 3 bases at V and 2 bases at J, with 13 bases between. In DNA, the CDR3 is TGTGCCAGCAGTTTCGTTGGTACCGGGCAAGAGACCCAGTACTTC. It encodes CASSFVGTGQETQYF.

V gene TRBV9 combines with J gene TRBJ1-6; no clear D gene. The germline V gene encodes CDR1 SGDLS and CDR2 YYNGEE. Trimming pared 0 bases from V and 9 bases from J, leaving 16 bases between. This CDR3 is 16 amino acids long. DNA for the CDR3: TGTGCCAGCAGCGTAGAGACTGGTGATAGAGGTTCACCCCTCCACTTT. Amino acid sequence: CASSVETGDRGSPLHF. The complete variable domain, with remaining parts taken from reference TRBV9 and TRBJ1-6, reads DSGVTQTPKHLITATGQRVTLRCSPRSGDLSVYWYQQSLDQGLQFLIQYYNGEERAKGNILERFSAQQFPDLHSELNLSSLELGDSALYFCASSVETGDRGSPLHFGNGTRLTVT.